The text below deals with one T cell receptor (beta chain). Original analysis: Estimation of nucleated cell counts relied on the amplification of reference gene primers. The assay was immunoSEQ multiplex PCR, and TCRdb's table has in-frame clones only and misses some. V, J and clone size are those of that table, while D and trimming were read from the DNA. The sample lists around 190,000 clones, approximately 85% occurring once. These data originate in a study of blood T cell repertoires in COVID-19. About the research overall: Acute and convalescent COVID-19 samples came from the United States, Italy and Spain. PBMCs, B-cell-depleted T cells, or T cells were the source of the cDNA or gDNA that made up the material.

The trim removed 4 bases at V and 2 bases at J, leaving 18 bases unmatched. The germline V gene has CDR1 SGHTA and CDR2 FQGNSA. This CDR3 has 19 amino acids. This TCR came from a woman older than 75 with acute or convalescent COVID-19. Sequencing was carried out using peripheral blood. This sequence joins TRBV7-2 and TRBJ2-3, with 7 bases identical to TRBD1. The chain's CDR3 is CASSSPRGQGTGSTDTQYF. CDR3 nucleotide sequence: TGTGCCAGCAGCTCCCCGAGGGGGCAAGGTACGGGGTCCACAGATACGCAGTATTTT. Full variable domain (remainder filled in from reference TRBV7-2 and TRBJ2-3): GAGVSQSPSNKVTEKGKDVELRCDPISGHTALYWYRQSLGQGLEFLIYFQGNSAPDKSGLPSDRFSAERTGGSVSTLTIQRTQQEDSAVYLCASSSPRGQGTGSTDTQYFGPGTRLTVL.